The 7 T cell receptor beta chains below come from one sample, sequenced in a study of cytomegalovirus exposure and HLA in healthy donors. The PCR used 60 Vbeta and 13 Jbeta primers. The table came from immunoSEQ multiplex PCR; TCRdb's copy has only in-frame clones and leaves some out. The sample holds roughly 190,000 clones, approximately 79% seen once. Material: PBMCs. These receptors came from a girl aged 5 to 17 in good health and CMV-seropositive.

The rearrangement joins TRBV5-5 to TRBJ2-5; TRBD2 matches at 7 bases. With 3 bases clipped from V and 2 bases from J, the junction kept 7 bases outside the gene matches. From germline, CDR1 is SGHKS and CDR2 YYEKEE (reference sequence). The CDR3 loop spans 15 amino acids. The chain's CDR3 is CASSWEGGLQETQYF. DNA for the CDR3: TGTGCCAGCAGCTGGGAGGGCGGGTTACAAGAGACCCAGTACTTC.

V usage is TRBV9 and J usage is TRBJ2-7, with 7 bases that match TRBD2. This CDR3 spans 14 amino acids. Germline V lookup: CDR1 SGDLS, CDR2 YYNGEE. V shed 0 bases, J shed 7 bases, and the junction held 7 bases outside the gene matches. The CDR3 DNA reads as TGTGCCAGCAGCGTAGAGGGAGGGGCGAAAGAGCAGTACTTC. Its translation is CASSVEGGAKEQYF. Supplemented by reference TRBV9 and TRBJ2-7, the full variable domain reads DSGVTQTPKHLITATGQRVTLRCSPRSGDLSVYWYQQSLDQGLQFLIQYYNGEERAKGNILERFSAQQFPDLHSELNLSSLELGDSALYFCASSVEGGAKEQYFGPGTRLTVT.

The chain employs TRBV27 and TRBJ2-6; D gene uncertain. The CDR3 covers 14 residues. Per the germline V gene, CDR1 is MNHEY and CDR2 is SMNVEV (reference sequence). V lost 6 bases and J 4 bases, leaving 10 bases between the germline ends. The CDR3 DNA sequence: TGTGCCAGCAGCCTGCGGAAAGGGGCCAACGTCCTGACTTTC. It is translated as CASSLRKGANVLTF. Combining the CDR3 with reference TRBV27 and TRBJ2-6 gives the whole variable domain EAQVTQNPRYLITVTGKKLTVTCSQNMNHEYMSWYRQDPGLGLRQIYYSMNVEVTDKGDVPEGYKVSRKEKRNFPLILESPSPNQTSLYFCASSLRKGANVLTFGAGSRLTVL.

The chain links TRBV2 to TRBJ2-2; D remains ambiguous. The CDR3 totals 14 residues. V was cut by 5 bases and J by 7 bases, with 14 bases left in between. Germline lookup yields CDR1 SNHLY and CDR2 FYNNEI. The CDR3 here is CASSPDGGGGELFF. As DNA, the CDR3 is TGTGCCAGCAGTCCAGATGGCGGCGGCGGGGAGCTGTTTTTT.

CDR3 sequence (DNA): TGCGCCAGCAGTGTTGCGGTGAACACTGAAGCTTTCTTT. As protein: CASSVAVNTEAFF. This chain links TRBV10-1 with TRBJ1-1, with no clear D. This CDR3 contains 13 residues. The V and J ends lost 4 bases and 0 bases respectively, with 6 bases between them. Germline values: CDR1 WNHNN, CDR2 SYGVQD (reference sequence).

The V gene is TRBV18, the J gene TRBJ2-3; TRBD2 matches at 11 bases. There are 16 residues in the CDR3. In germline, CDR1 is KGHSH, CDR2 LQKENI. The V and J ends lost 3 bases and 0 bases, in that order; junction bases with no gene match: 2. The CDR3: CASSPLAGGSTDTQYF. The DNA for the CDR3 is TGTGCCAGCTCACCCCTAGCGGGGGGAAGCACAGATACGCAGTATTTT. Full variable domain (rest looked up from reference TRBV18 and TRBJ2-3): NAGVMQNPRHLVRRRGQEARLRCSPMKGHSHVYWYRQLPEEGLKFMVYLQKENIIDESGMPKERFSAEFPKEGPSILRIQQVVRGDSAAYFCASSPLAGGSTDTQYFGPGTRLTVL.

V gene TRBV7-9 combines with J gene TRBJ1-3, with D perhaps TRBD1 (6 bases). Germline V CDR1 and CDR2: SEHNR, FQNEAQ (reference sequence). The CDR3 has 18 amino acids. The V gene lost 5 bases and the J gene lost 0 bases, with 20 bases spanning the gap. The CDR3 reads CASSQGARGRSSGNTIYF. Here the CDR3 DNA reads TGTGCCAGCAGCCAAGGGGCCAGGGGCCGAAGCTCTGGAAACACCATATATTTT.